What follows are 7 T cell receptor beta chains derived from one specimen sequenced in a study of OX40 agonist ivuxolimab in advanced cancers. Profiled with immunoSEQ multiplex PCR; TCRdb holds only in-frame clones, not every one. Of more than 70,000 clones in the sample, approximately 85% were seen once. The sample in question was CD4+ or CD8+ T cells sorted from blood, obtained in a trial of the OX40 agonist ivuxolimab. Source of these receptors: an adult with an advanced solid tumor such as melanoma, head and neck, liver or kidney cancer.

The CDR3 loop is CASSLGVGSYEQYF. The CDR3 nucleotides are TGTGCCAGCAGTTTGGGGGTGGGCTCCTACGAGCAGTACTTC. V gene TRBV6-5 combines with J gene TRBJ2-7; possibly TRBD1 or TRBD2 for D (5 bases each). The CDR3 covers 14 residues. Per the germline V gene, CDR1 is MNHEY and CDR2 is SVGAGI. With 4 bases removed from V and 0 bases from J, the gap between germline ends came to 10 bases.

The genes are TRBV6-6 and TRBJ1-4, with a possible D match to TRBD1 (5 bases). The germline V gene encodes CDR1 MNHNY and CDR2 SVGAGI (reference sequence). There are 16 residues in the CDR3. Trimming took off 5 bases at V and 4 bases at J, with 17 bases between the two ends. The CDR3 here is CASSKGTEFFNEKLFF. CDR3 nucleotides: TGTGCCAGCAGTAAGGGGACGGAATTCTTTAATGAAAAACTGTTTTTT.

The chain has TRBV4-1 and TRBJ2-1, with D perhaps TRBD2 (5 bases). Trimming stripped 3 bases from V and 2 bases from J, with 14 bases between. Per the germline V gene, CDR1 is MGHRA and CDR2 is YSYEKL. The CDR3 has 16 residues. The DNA for the CDR3 is TGCGCCAGCAGCCAGGGCTTCGGAGCGGCCTACAATGAGCAGTTCTTC. Translated: CASSQGFGAAYNEQFF.

This clone appeared once. J is TRBJ2-2 and V is TRBV29-1, with TRBD1 as a possible D gene (7 bases). The CDR3 consists of 15 residues. Germline V gene sequence: CDR1 SQVTM, CDR2 ANQGSEA. Trimming stripped 4 bases from V and 2 bases from J, with 14 bases between. The CDR3 coding sequence is TGCAGCGTTGGGGTGCGGGACAGCAACACCGGGGAGCTGTTTTTT. It codes for CSVGVRDSNTGELFF.

The chain carries TRBV30 and TRBJ2-3; tentative D call: TRBD1 (5 bases). CDR3 length: 14 residues. Between the trimmed V and J ends, which lost 3 bases and 2 bases, there was a span of 12 bases. Germline V lookup: CDR1 GTSNPN, CDR2 SVGIG (reference sequence). CDR3 sequence (DNA): TGTGCCTGGAGCATGGACACCAACACAGATACGCAGTATTTT. This gives the protein CAWSMDTNTDTQYF.

V gene TRBV10-3 combines with J gene TRBJ2-5, with 7 bases that match TRBD1. The V and J ends lost 10 bases and 4 bases, in that order; junction bases with no gene match: 6. Germline V lookup: CDR1 ENHRY, CDR2 SYGVKD. The CDR3 sequence is 12 residues long. For the CDR3, the DNA is TGTGCCACCCGACAGGGTTTAGAGACCCAGTACTTC. Translating it yields CATRQGLETQYF.

The rearrangement uses TRBV29-1 and TRBJ2-1, with TRBD2 matching 7 bases. Germline V gene data show CDR1 as SQVTM and CDR2 as ANQGSEA. This CDR3 contains 16 residues. After removal of 8 bases from V and 0 bases from J, the junction contained 13 bases not matched to a gene. DNA of the CDR3: TGCAGCACTAAGGTCGGGGAGGGAAGCTCCTACAATGAGCAGTTCTTC. Protein: CSTKVGEGSSYNEQFF.